The 28 T cell receptor beta chains listed next were all sequenced from one sample in a study of shared clonotypes between healthy human individuals. TCRdb's copy holds only in-frame clones and misses some; the assay was immunoSEQ multiplex PCR. The top ten clones hold around 0.066% of a sample with about 520,000 clones, roughly 95% of them seen once. Sequencing was done on a sample of naive CD4+ T cells sorted from blood. Subset denoted: CD45RA+ positively selected. These receptors were obtained from a woman aged 30 to 39 in good health.

The genes are TRBV27 and TRBJ2-3, with TRBD1 identical over 9 bases. V shed 5 bases and J 3 bases; nucleotides not matched to a gene: 3. Germline-derived CDR1 and CDR2 are MNHEY and SMNVEV (reference sequence). This CDR3 comprises 14 residues. The CDR3 here is CASSKGQGTDTQYF. CDR3 nucleotides: TGTGCCAGCAGTAAGGGACAGGGAACAGATACGCAGTATTTT.

The V gene is TRBV19, the J gene TRBJ2-7, with D tentatively TRBD2 (5 bases). Germline CDR1 LNHDA, CDR2 SQIVND (reference sequence). The ends were cut back, 3 bases at V and 2 bases at J, with 14 bases in the middle. The CDR3 consists of 15 residues. The CDR3 DNA is TGTGCCAGTAGTATTGGTGGGAGTAAGGCCTACGAGCAGTACTTC. It encodes CASSIGGSKAYEQYF.

The chain combines TRBV5-1 with TRBJ2-3, with D perhaps being TRBD1 or TRBD2 (5 bases each). The germline V gene encodes CDR1 SGHRS and CDR2 YFSETQ. The CDR3 is 14 amino acids. The V end was cut by 0 bases, the J end by 4 bases, with 9 bases between. The CDR3 DNA sequence: TGCGCCAGCAGCTTGGGGGGGATTTCAGATACGCAGTATTTT. It encodes CASSLGGISDTQYF.

The rearrangement joins TRBV28 to TRBJ2-7; 7 nucleotides align to TRBD1. The CDR3 is 13 residues long. CDR1 is MDHEN and CDR2 is SYDVKM in the germline V gene. V was clipped by 10 bases and J by 3 bases; unmatched bases: 9. CDR3 nucleotide sequence: TGTGCCATCTCCGGGACAGAAGGCTACGAGCAGTACTTC. Amino acid sequence: CAISGTEGYEQYF.

The rearrangement joins TRBV2 to TRBJ2-3; 7 bases are shared with TRBD2. Germline-derived CDR1 and CDR2 are SNHLY and FYNNEI. V shed 6 bases, J shed 0 bases, and the junction held 12 bases outside the gene matches. The CDR3 sequence is 17 residues long. The CDR3 region has the DNA TGTGCCAGCAGGGGTAACCTAGCGGTAGCTAGCACAGATACGCAGTATTTT. It translates to CASRGNLAVASTDTQYF.

The rearrangement uses TRBV27 and TRBJ1-5; 8 nucleotides match TRBD1. From germline, CDR1 is MNHEY and CDR2 SMNVEV (reference sequence). The junction had 7 bases not matched to a gene; V was cut back by 5 bases and J by 7 bases. CDR3 length: 14 residues. The CDR3 DNA follows: TGTGCCAGCAGTGGCCAGGGGGCTCGACAGCCCCAGCATTTT. Translating gives CASSGQGARQPQHF.

V and J are TRBV2 and TRBJ1-1; D is unresolved. CDR3 length: 9 amino acids. From germline, CDR1 is SNHLY and CDR2 FYNNEI. V lost 10 bases and J lost 5, with 5 bases in between. CDR3 nucleotides: TGTGCCACCCTGACTGAAGCTTTCTTT. Its protein product is CATLTEAFF.

V is TRBV11-2 and J is TRBJ2-7; TRBD1 aligns across 9 bases. The CDR3 spans 14 residues. V gave up 4 bases and J gave up 4 bases; unmatched junction bases: 5. The germline gives CDR1 SGHAT, CDR2 FQNNGV. CDR3 nucleotide sequence: TGTGCCAGCAGCTCGGGACAGGGATTTTACGAGCAGTACTTC. Translated: CASSSGQGFYEQYF.

The chain joins TRBV19 to TRBJ1-2, with 7 bases fitting TRBD1. Germline CDR1 LNHDA, CDR2 SQIVND (reference sequence). Germline trimming cut 6 bases from V and 6 bases from J; bases unmatched to any gene: 10. The CDR3 runs 14 residues. CDR3 in DNA: TGTGCCAGTAGAGGAACGGGGACAGCTGATGGCTACACCTTC. Translating gives CASRGTGTADGYTF.

The chain combines TRBV11-2 with TRBJ1-1; D uncertain. The ends were cut back, 1 base at V and 4 bases at J, with 16 bases in the middle. The germline V gene encodes CDR1 SGHAT and CDR2 FQNNGV. The CDR3 spans 16 residues. This CDR3 reads CASSLVSDYRSTEAFF. The CDR3 bases are TGTGCCAGCAGCTTAGTTTCGGACTATCGGTCCACTGAAGCTTTCTTT.

The rearrangement joins TRBV7-8 to TRBJ2-5; 8 positions agree with TRBD2. With V trimmed by 1 base and J by 0 bases, 4 bases remained unmatched. CDR1 is SGHVS, CDR2 FQNEAQ, per germline. This CDR3 contains 16 residues. The chain's CDR3 is CASSLGLALNQETQYF. CDR3 nucleotides: TGTGCCAGCAGCTTAGGACTAGCGTTGAACCAAGAGACCCAGTACTTC.

This clone was found once. V gene TRBV19 combines with J gene TRBJ2-2; D remains ambiguous. Germline lookup yields CDR1 LNHDA and CDR2 SQIVND (reference sequence). This CDR3 has 13 amino acids. V gave up 7 bases and J gave up 4 bases, with 10 bases separating them. CDR3 in amino acids: CASTAYSTGELFF. Written as DNA, the CDR3 is TGTGCCAGTACCGCGTATAGCACCGGGGAGCTGTTTTTT.

This sequence joins TRBV29-1 and TRBJ1-2, with 8 bases fitting TRBD1. J was trimmed by 4 bases and V by 4 bases; bases with no gene match: 8. Per germline, CDR1 SQVTM and CDR2 ANQGSEA. The CDR3 sequence is 14 residues long. CDR3 sequence reads: CSVGLGDRSYGYTF. CDR3 DNA sequence: TGCAGCGTTGGGTTGGGGGACAGGTCCTATGGCTACACCTTC.

V gene TRBV5-1 combines with J gene TRBJ1-1; D might be TRBD1 (5 bases). V was shortened by 5 bases and J by 5 bases, with 13 bases between the two germline ends. The CDR3 extends over 13 amino acids. Germline lookup yields CDR1 SGHRS and CDR2 YFSETQ. The CDR3 here is CASRTPDRTEAFF. The CDR3 nucleotides read TGCGCCAGCAGGACCCCCGACAGAACTGAAGCTTTCTTT.

V and J are TRBV28 and TRBJ2-5, with unresolved D. With the DNA end fitting TRBJ2-7 better, the J assignment may be wrong. Germline CDR1 MDHEN, CDR2 SYDVKM. CDR3 length equals 12 residues. In DNA, the CDR3 is TGTGCCAGCAGTTTAGCCGGATACGAGCAGTACTTC. It encodes CASSLAGYEQYF.

This CDR3 is CASSTRTERGSYGYTF. CDR3 sequence (DNA): TGTGCCAGCAGTACCCGGACAGAACGGGGGAGCTATGGCTACACCTTC. The J gene is TRBJ1-2, the V gene TRBV28; possible D gene TRBD1, 6 bases. Germline CDR1 is MDHEN and CDR2 is SYDVKM. Trimming pared 5 bases from V and 4 bases from J, leaving 20 bases between. This CDR3 has 16 amino acids.

V and J are TRBV2 and TRBJ2-7; weak D call: TRBD2 (5 bases). This CDR3 spans 14 amino acids. The V end was cut by 2 bases, the J end by 2 bases, with 10 bases between. Germline V gene data show CDR1 as SNHLY and CDR2 as FYNNEI. The CDR3 nucleotides read TGTGCCAGCAGTGAAAAGCGGACCCCCTACGAGCAGTACTTC. It is translated as CASSEKRTPYEQYF.

The chain is built from TRBV5-4 and TRBJ2-1; 7 bases agree with TRBD2. The CDR3 sequence is 16 residues long. The ends lost 5 bases at V and 7 bases at J; junction bases unmatched: 15. CDR1 is SGHNT, CDR2 YYREEE, per germline (reference sequence). The CDR3 DNA reads as TGTGCCAGCAGTTCCCCCCCGGCGGGAGTGGGTAATGAGCAGTTCTTC. Translated, it gives CASSSPPAGVGNEQFF.

The CDR3 sequence is CASSKGGTANTEAFF. The CDR3 bases are TGTGCCAGCAGCAAAGGGGGGACAGCGAACACTGAAGCTTTCTTT. The J gene is TRBJ1-1, the V gene TRBV21-1; the D call in the table, TRBD1, was not verified against the DNA. TRBV21-1 is assigned pseudogene status. The CDR3 has 15 amino acids.

The rearrangement links TRBV11-2 to TRBJ1-6; tentatively, D is TRBD1 (5 bases). Between the trimmed V and J ends, which lost 4 bases and 6 bases, there was a span of 16 bases. The CDR3 runs 16 residues. Germline loops: CDR1 SGHAT, CDR2 FQNNGV. The CDR3 DNA reads as TGTGCCAGCAGCTATGGGACGAGGGGCCGTAATTCACCCCTCCACTTT. This translates into CASSYGTRGRNSPLHF.

The chain links TRBV28 to TRBJ2-7; possibly TRBD2 for D (5 bases). The CDR3 spans 16 residues. V was clipped by 1 base and J by 6 bases, with 19 bases between them. Germline CDR1 is MDHEN and CDR2 is SYDVKM. In DNA, the CDR3 is TGTGCCAGCAGTTTATTTTTCAGCGGACCCCCCTCCGAGCAGTACTTC. Its protein is CASSLFFSGPPSEQYF.

This sequence joins TRBV11-2 and TRBJ2-1; 11 nucleotides line up with TRBD2. Germline trimming cut 6 bases from V and 5 bases from J; bases unmatched to any gene: 12. The germline V gene encodes CDR1 SGHAT and CDR2 FQNNGV. CDR3 size: 17 residues. CDR3 nucleotides: TGTGCCAGCAGGGATTGGGGACTAGCGGACCGAAACAATGAGCAGTTCTTC. This sequence encodes CASRDWGLADRNNEQFF.

This clone was found a few times. This chain connects TRBV7-9 to TRBJ2-1; D gene uncertain. Germline-derived CDR1 and CDR2 are SEHNR and FQNEAQ (reference sequence). The CDR3 covers 11 residues. With 3 bases removed from V and 10 bases from J, the gap between germline ends came to 7 bases. This CDR3 reads CASSFGFEQFF. The CDR3 nucleotides read TGTGCCAGCAGCTTTGGATTCGAGCAGTTCTTC.

This clone has a handful of counts. The CDR3 DNA is TGTGCCAGCAGTCCGCGGGTTGGCCAGCCCCAGCATTTT. It codes for CASSPRVGQPQHF. The rearrangement uses TRBV27 and TRBJ1-5, with D uncertain. Germline V gene data show CDR1 as MNHEY and CDR2 as SMNVEV (reference sequence). The V end lost 5 bases, the J end lost 7 bases, and 12 bases lay between the germline ends. The CDR3 is 13 amino acids.

The chain employs TRBV29-1 and TRBJ2-6; D is possibly TRBD1 (5 bases). The CDR3 totals 14 residues. Trimming cost V 8 bases and J 4 bases, with 15 bases left between them. Germline values: CDR1 SQVTM, CDR2 ANQGSEA. CDR3: CSPERGSGANVLTF. As DNA, the CDR3 is TGCAGCCCAGAAAGGGGATCCGGGGCCAACGTCCTGACTTTC.

The rearrangement joins TRBV28 to TRBJ1-2, with D unresolved. The germline gives CDR1 MDHEN, CDR2 SYDVKM. The CDR3 has 13 residues. Trimming cost V 7 bases and J 3 bases, with 12 bases left between them. CDR3 amino acids: CASIRSTDYGYTF. The CDR3 region has the DNA TGTGCCAGCATCCGCTCCACGGACTATGGCTACACCTTC.

The rearrangement links TRBV19 to TRBJ2-2, with a possible D match to TRBD2 (6 bases). The V end lost 2 bases, the J end lost 2 bases, and 15 bases lay between the germline ends. CDR1 LNHDA and CDR2 SQIVND come from the germline V gene (reference sequence). CDR3 length: 17 residues. CDR3: CASSIIGAGPNTGELFF. The CDR3 DNA follows: TGTGCCAGTAGTATAATCGGCGCGGGACCAAACACCGGGGAGCTGTTTTTT.

The gene calls are TRBV4-2 and TRBJ2-7; tentative D call: TRBD2 (6 bases). Trimming left V 0 bases short and J 3 bases short, with 9 bases between. The germline gives CDR1 LGHNA, CDR2 YNFKEQ. The CDR3 has 14 amino acids. The CDR3 region has the DNA TGTGCCAGCAGCCAAGATCTTAGCGGCTACGAGCAGTACTTC. The encoded protein is CASSQDLSGYEQYF.